The 9 T cell receptor beta chains below all came from one sample that was sequenced in a study of vaccination and CD4 T cells after COVID-19. For these receptors, no antigen is known. Treatment meaning: approximately nine-day PBMC culture with coronavirus spike peptide pools or control peptides (ViraFEST assay). Cultured CD4+ T-cell DNA underwent Oncomine TCR Beta short-read sequencing. TCRdb called the PCR reads again in MiXCR, with one record for every CDR3 protein. Counted here are some 22,000 distinct CDR3 sequences, roughly 62% occurring once; the ten biggest clones make up roughly 22%. This material consisted of CD4+ T cells from blood, cultured in vitro, taken after SARS-CoV-2 vaccination. Receptors were obtained from a human donor who received a COVID-19 vaccine.

The chain recombines TRBV6-5 with TRBJ1-2; D might be TRBD1 (5 bases). The CDR3 has 15 residues. V was shortened by 2 bases and J by 3 bases, with 13 bases between the two germline ends. Germline V CDR1 and CDR2: MNHEY, SVGAGI. The CDR3: CASSYLPGGDYGYTF. The CDR3, as DNA: TGTGCCAGCAGTTACCTCCCAGGAGGGGACTATGGCTACACCTTC.

The gene calls are TRBV19 and TRBJ1-2, with a weak D call TRBD1 (6 bases). CDR3 length equals 15 residues. Germline assignment: CDR1 LNHDA and CDR2 SQIVND (reference sequence). V was cut by 2 bases and J by 4 bases, with 14 bases left in between. DNA for the CDR3: TGTGCCAGTAGTATATCGCCTCGGACAGTCTATGGCTACACCTTC. It yields the protein CASSISPRTVYGYTF.

The chain employs TRBV2 and TRBJ1-2; a weak D match, TRBD1 (5 bases). Trimming took 3 bases from V and 5 from J, leaving 16 bases between them. The CDR3 extends over 15 amino acids. Germline V gene sequence: CDR1 SNHLY, CDR2 FYNNEI. DNA for the CDR3: TGTGCCAGCAGTGATCCGGGACGGGGGGTATATGGCTACACCTTC. Amino acid sequence: CASSDPGRGVYGYTF.

The chain has TRBV9 and TRBJ1-3, with TRBD1 matching over 8 bases. Germline V gene sequence: CDR1 SGDLS, CDR2 YYNGEE. The CDR3 covers 16 residues. V gave up 4 bases and J gave up 4 bases; unmatched junction bases: 10. The CDR3: CASSPTDRASGNTIYF. In nucleotides, the CDR3 is TGTGCCAGCAGCCCAACGGACAGGGCGTCCGGAAACACCATATATTTT.

This clonotype occurred once. As DNA, the CDR3 is TGTGCCAGCAGTGAAGAGGCTAACTATGGCTACACCTTC. Its translation: CASSEEANYGYTF. The V and J genes are TRBV2 and TRBJ1-2; no firm D call. V lost 1 base, J lost 0 bases, and 3 bases lay in between. The CDR3 contains 13 residues. Germline lookup yields CDR1 SNHLY and CDR2 FYNNEI.

In its sample, this clonotype was seen once. The chain is built from TRBV10-1 and TRBJ1-1; 10 bases line up with TRBD1. CDR1 and CDR2 from the germline V gene are WNHNN and SYGVQD (reference sequence). There are 16 residues in the CDR3. With 10 bases clipped from V and 4 bases from J, the junction kept 15 bases outside the gene matches. As DNA, the CDR3 is TGCGCCACCCCCAACAGCCGGGACAGGGGAGGCACTGAAGCTTTCTTT. Translating gives CATPNSRDRGGTEAFF.

This clonotype was counted once. The chain carries TRBV9 and TRBJ2-7, with D uncertain. The CDR3 consists of 12 residues. Germline V CDR1 and CDR2: SGDLS, YYNGEE. Trimming left V 3 bases short and J 4 bases short, with 8 bases between. The CDR3 nucleotides are TGTGCCAGCAGCGACACCTCATACGAGCAGTACTTC. Residues: CASSDTSYEQYF.

This clonotype was observed once. At one end, the junction sequence differs from germline, possibly due to a read error. The chain combines TRBV6-1 with TRBJ1-4; tentative D call: TRBD1 (5 bases). CDR1 MNHNS and CDR2 SASEGT come from the germline V gene. This CDR3 has 10 amino acids. CDR3 amino acids: CASGKTSQAF. DNA for the CDR3: TGTGCCAGCGGGAAAACCTCACAGGCTTTT.

CDR3: CASSWGSRRLEQYF. The CDR3 coding sequence is TGTGCCAGCAGTTGGGGTAGTCGCAGGTTAGAGCAGTACTTC. This rearrangement joins TRBV6-5 to TRBJ2-7; no reliable D call. The CDR3 is made up of 14 amino acids. V was shortened by 4 bases and J by 7 bases, with 17 bases between the two germline ends. Germline V gives CDR1 MNHEY, CDR2 SVGAGI.